Presented here are 14 T cell receptor beta chains from one specimen sequenced in a study of identical twins. TCRdb independently ran MiXCR on the 5' RACE reads; one entry per CDR3 protein. The sample shows some 240,000 distinct CDR3 sequences, around 8.8% of them seen only once. This sample also belongs to another study, concerning yellow fever vaccine responses in identical twins.

The sample comprised CD8+ T cells sorted from blood. The receptors here all came from a woman under 30 in good health.

The chain has TRBV4-3 and TRBJ2-2, with D possibly matching TRBD1 (6 bases). CDR3 size: 14 residues. The V gene's germline CDR1 is LGHNA and CDR2 YSLEER. The germline V and J ends were trimmed by 4 bases and 6 bases, with 12 bases remaining between them. CDR3 loop: CASSRQEVAGELFF. In DNA form, the CDR3 reads TGCGCCAGCAGCCGACAGGAGGTCGCCGGGGAGCTGTTTTTT.

This clonotype was detected a few times. This sequence joins TRBV6-2 or TRBV6-3 and TRBJ2-7, with no clear D. The CDR3 is 16 amino acids. Germline V CDR1 and CDR2: MNHEY, SVGEGT. Trimming stripped 2 bases from V and 0 bases from J, with 14 bases between. The CDR3 is CASSYIDLRPSYEQYF. The CDR3 DNA reads as TGTGCCAGCAGTTACATCGACCTACGACCCTCCTACGAGCAGTACTTC.

This clonotype has more than one count but fewer than ten. J is TRBJ2-3 and V is TRBV7-9; D ambiguous. Germline-derived CDR1 and CDR2 are SEHNR and FQNEAQ (reference sequence). Trimming left V 5 bases short and J 6 bases short, with 12 bases between. This CDR3 region has 13 residues. The chain's CDR3 is CASSESGADTQYF. CDR3 nucleotide sequence: TGTGCCAGCAGCGAATCGGGTGCGGATACGCAGTATTTT.

This chain connects TRBV27 to TRBJ2-5, with D uncertain. Trimming cost V 6 bases and J 3 bases, with 17 bases left between them. Germline V lookup: CDR1 MNHEY, CDR2 SMNVEV (reference sequence). This CDR3 contains 15 residues. CDR3 in DNA: TGTGCCAGCAGCGATTTGGTGTCCGCCGAAGAGACCCAGTACTTC. This gives the protein CASSDLVSAEETQYF.

This clonotype was recorded many times. The rearrangement uses TRBV7-8 and TRBJ2-5; no definite D call. Trimming cost V 1 base and J 2 bases, with 11 bases left between them. The CDR3 has 15 residues. CDR1 is SGHVS, CDR2 FQNEAQ, per germline. The CDR3: CASSLGVFQQETQYF. The CDR3, as DNA: TGTGCCAGCAGCTTAGGGGTGTTCCAACAAGAGACCCAGTACTTC.

In its sample, this clonotype was seen a few times. The genes are TRBV29-1 and TRBJ2-7; TRBD2 is a possible D gene (6 bases). V dropped 2 bases and J dropped 4 bases, with 9 bases sitting between them. Germline loops: CDR1 SQVTM, CDR2 ANQGSEA. The CDR3 is made up of 12 amino acids. The chain's CDR3 is CSVESAGYEQYF. The CDR3 nucleotides read TGCAGCGTTGAATCTGCGGGGTACGAGCAGTACTTC.

There are a few counts of this clonotype. The CDR3 DNA is TGTGCCAGCAGTTGGCAGTTTGGGTCACCCCTCCACTTT. Residues: CASSWQFGSPLHF. V usage is TRBV27 and J usage is TRBJ1-6, with D unclear. The V gene's germline CDR1 is MNHEY and CDR2 SMNVEV (reference sequence). The CDR3 is made up of 13 amino acids. Trimming stripped 4 bases from V and 10 bases from J, with 11 bases between.

In this sample, this clonotype turned up a few times. The V gene is TRBV4-3, the J gene TRBJ2-7, with D tentatively TRBD1 (6 bases). V lost 1 base to trimming and J lost 1 base, with 11 bases between them. CDR3 length equals 15 residues. The germline gives CDR1 LGHNA, CDR2 YSLEER. The CDR3 DNA follows: TGCGCCAGCAGCCAAGGGACAGACTATTCCTACGAGCAGTACTTC. Amino acids: CASSQGTDYSYEQYF.

This clonotype has only a few counts. J is TRBJ2-2 and V is TRBV9, with D possibly being TRBD2 (5 bases). CDR1 and CDR2 from the germline V gene are SGDLS and YYNGEE. CDR3 length equals 14 residues. V was pared by 3 bases and J by 3 bases, with 9 bases between. Written as DNA, the CDR3 is TGTGCCAGCAGCGGTTTGGAGGACACCGGGGAGCTGTTTTTT. As protein: CASSGLEDTGELFF.

This clonotype appeared a few times. This chain uses TRBV29-1 with TRBJ2-3, with D possibly TRBD2 on 5 matching bases. Trimming took off 3 bases at V and 6 bases at J, with 7 bases between the two ends. Germline CDR1 SQVTM, CDR2 ANQGSEA. The CDR3 is 11 amino acids. The chain's CDR3 is CSVDKRDTQYF. The CDR3 DNA reads TGCAGCGTTGATAAGCGGGATACGCAGTATTTT.

There are many counts of this clonotype. The chain couples TRBV20-1 to TRBJ1-5; 7 bases align to TRBD1. Germline V lookup: CDR1 DFQATT, CDR2 SNEGSKA (reference sequence). The length of the CDR3 is 16 residues. The trim removed 5 bases at V and 6 bases at J, leaving 16 bases unmatched. The CDR3: CSAQGADREGSQPQHF. Written as DNA, the CDR3 is TGCAGTGCTCAGGGTGCCGACAGGGAAGGTAGTCAGCCCCAGCATTTT.

The chain recombines TRBV24-1 with TRBJ2-7, with 12 bases fitting TRBD1. The CDR3 spans 17 residues. Germline CDR1 is KGHDR and CDR2 is SFDVKD. Trimming at V came to 7 bases and at J to 5 bases, leaving 14 bases not matched to a gene. CDR3 region: CATSTTAGTGGFDEQYF. In nucleotides, the CDR3 is TGTGCCACCAGCACAACGGCCGGGACAGGGGGCTTCGACGAGCAGTACTTC.

In its sample, this clonotype was seen a few times. CDR3 bases: TGCGCCAGCAGCCGGGAGGTTTTGGACACTGAAGCTTTCTTT. Translated, it gives CASSREVLDTEAFF. This chain links TRBV5-1 with TRBJ1-1, with no clear D. CDR1 and CDR2 (germline): SGHRS, YFSETQ. The CDR3 spans 14 residues. Trimming cost V 4 bases and J 3 bases, with 13 bases left between them.

The genes are TRBV7-8 and TRBJ2-1; no reliable D call. V was pared by 5 bases and J by 5 bases, with 7 bases between. CDR3 length: 12 residues. Germline loops: CDR1 SGHVS, CDR2 FQNEAQ. This chain's CDR3 is CASSTSNNEQFF. The CDR3 region has the DNA TGTGCCAGCAGCACCTCTAACAATGAGCAGTTCTTC.